This T cell receptor beta chain is from a study of immune cell composition in non-small cell lung cancer. Sequencing was performed with immunoSEQ multiplex PCR; in TCRdb, only in-frame clones are kept and a portion is missing. Of about 3,000 clones in the sample, about 78% were seen once. Notes on this clone: The antigen is unknown.

Study results and limitations: Tumour TCR-beta clonality showed no significant link to smoking pack-years. Adenocarcinomas with higher top tumour-associated clone frequency had more reactive TILs. Tumour-associated clones >0.5% occurred in under 35% of adenocarcinomas, approximately 74% of squamous. Squamous lung tumours showed higher top 10 clone scores and clonality than adenocarcinomas.

V lost 3 bases and J lost 14; bases outside the gene matches: 5. This CDR3 is 12 amino acids long. Germline CDR1 SNHLY, CDR2 FYNNEI. This chain connects TRBV2 to TRBJ2-4, with 9 bases fitting TRBD1. Input material: lung tumor tissue. This receptor was taken from a human donor with non-small cell lung cancer. The CDR3 sequence is CASSDPGQGKYF. In DNA, the CDR3 is TGTGCCAGCAGTGATCCGGGACAGGGCAAGTACTTC. Looking up the rest from reference TRBV2 and TRBJ2-4 gives the full variable domain: EPEVTQTPSHQVTQMGQEVILRCVPISNHLYFYWYRQILGQKVEFLVSFYNNEISEKSEIFDDQFSVERPDGSNFTLKIRSTKLEDSAMYFCASSDPGQGKYFGAGTRLSVL.